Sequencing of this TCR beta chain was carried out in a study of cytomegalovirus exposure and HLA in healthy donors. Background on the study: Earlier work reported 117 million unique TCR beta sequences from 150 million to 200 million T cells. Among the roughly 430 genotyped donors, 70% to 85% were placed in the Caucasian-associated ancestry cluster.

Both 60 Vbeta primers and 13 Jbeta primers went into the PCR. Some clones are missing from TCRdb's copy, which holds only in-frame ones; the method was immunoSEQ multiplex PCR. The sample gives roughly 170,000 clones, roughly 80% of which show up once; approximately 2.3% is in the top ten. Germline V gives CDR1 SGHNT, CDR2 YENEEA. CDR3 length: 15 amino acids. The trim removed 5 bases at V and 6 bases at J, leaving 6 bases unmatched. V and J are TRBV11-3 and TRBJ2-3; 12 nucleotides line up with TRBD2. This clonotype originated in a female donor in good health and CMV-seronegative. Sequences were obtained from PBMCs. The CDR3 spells CASSRTSGGRDTQYF. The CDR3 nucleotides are TGTGCCAGCAGCCGCACTAGCGGGGGGCGGGATACGCAGTATTTT.